Below, 25 T cell receptor beta chains from the same sample are listed, as sequenced in a study of regulatory T cells in long-lasting Graves disease. Time point described: newly diagnosed GD, antithyroid drugs for less than 3 months. The TCR library was prepared using RNA isolated from PBMCs. For TCR beta, libraries came from iRepertoire HTBI primers and Arm-PCR of CDR3 regions. MiXCR, run by TCRdb on the multiplex PCR reads, gives a single entry per CDR3 protein. The sample has around 360,000 distinct CDR3 sequences, 16% seen once; the top ten hold around 20%. The data also belong to a second study, concerning T cells in Graves' hyperthyroidism and ophthalmopathy.

Sequencing used peripheral blood mononuclear cells (PBMCs), obtained at new diagnosis, from a patient treated with antithyroid drugs. Receptors were obtained from a woman between 18 and 30 years old with Graves disease.

In this sample, this clonotype turned up a few times. This chain links TRBV5-1 with TRBJ1-2; D possibly corresponds to TRBD1 (6 bases). Trimming shortened V by 5 bases and J by 3 bases, and 11 bases separated the two germline ends. The CDR3 is 13 residues long. Germline values: CDR1 SGHRS, CDR2 YFSETQ. This chain's CDR3 is CASREPGDYGYTF. Written as DNA, the CDR3 is TGCGCCAGCAGGGAACCAGGGGACTATGGCTACACCTTC.

This clonotype has a handful of counts. The CDR3 nucleotides read TGTGCCATCAGTGACGGGCGACAGTCCTACGAGCAGTACTTC. This sequence encodes CAISDGRQSYEQYF. The V gene is TRBV10-3, the J gene TRBJ2-7; D may be TRBD1 (5 bases). Germline V gene data show CDR1 as ENHRY and CDR2 as SYGVKD. The CDR3 loop spans 14 amino acids. The V end lost 3 bases, the J end lost 1 base, and 10 bases lay between the germline ends.

The chain has TRBV6-2 or TRBV6-3 and TRBJ1-2; D is unclear. Germline CDR1 MNHEY, CDR2 SVGEGT. The CDR3 has 13 residues. Between the trimmed V and J ends, which lost 2 bases and 2 bases, there was a span of 6 bases. The CDR3 is CASSYSSNYGYTF. The CDR3 DNA reads TGTGCCAGCAGTTACAGTTCCAACTATGGCTACACCTTC.

This clonotype showed up many times. The rearrangement links TRBV12-3 or TRBV12-4 to TRBJ2-7; 7 bases map to TRBD2. CDR3 size: 14 residues. Losses at the gene ends were 3 bases for V and 7 bases for J; bases not matched to a gene: 9. The CDR3 reads CASSFPGLGREQYF. The CDR3 DNA is TGTGCCAGCAGTTTCCCCGGACTAGGTCGGGAGCAGTACTTC.

This clonotype was seen a handful of times. The chain links TRBV10-3 to TRBJ2-3; 7 bases match TRBD1. Germline loops: CDR1 ENHRY, CDR2 SYGVKD. The CDR3 consists of 15 residues. Trimming removed 8 bases from V and 4 bases from J; junction bases left unmatched: 12. The DNA of the CDR3 is TGTGCCATCGCGACAGGGTCCTTGAACGCAGATACGCAGTATTTT. As protein: CAIATGSLNADTQYF.

Regarding this clonotype: Since a far larger clone is one base different, this is likely a read error. This sequence joins TRBV3-1 and TRBJ2-7; D ambiguous. From germline, CDR1 is LGHDT and CDR2 YNNKEL (reference sequence). CDR3 length equals 13 residues. This CDR3 is CASSYSKGNELYF. The CDR3 DNA is TGTGCCAGCAGTTACTCGAAAGGAAACGAGCTGTACTTC.

The chain uses TRBV5-4 and TRBJ2-5; 12 bases align to TRBD1. V gave up 1 base and J gave up 0 bases; unmatched junction bases: 10. CDR1 SGHNT and CDR2 YYREEE come from the germline V gene (reference sequence). The CDR3 consists of 19 residues. The CDR3 loop reads CASSLWGQGAFQYQETQYF. For the CDR3, the DNA is TGTGCCAGCAGCTTGTGGGGACAGGGGGCCTTTCAGTACCAAGAGACCCAGTACTTC.

This clonotype has more than one count but fewer than ten. The rearrangement joins TRBV20-1 to TRBJ1-5; D is uncertain. V dropped 0 bases and J dropped 6 bases, with 12 bases sitting between them. In germline, CDR1 is DFQATT, CDR2 SNEGSKA (reference sequence). The CDR3 has 14 amino acids. The CDR3 DNA sequence: TGCAGTGCTAGAGAGGGAAGAGGTGGTCAGCCCCAGCATTTT. Amino acids: CSAREGRGGQPQHF.

This clonotype was recorded at least ten times. The rearrangement joins TRBV7-2 to TRBJ1-6, with no clear D. The CDR3 consists of 15 residues. V was trimmed by 1 base and J by 6 bases, leaving 10 bases between them. The germline gives CDR1 SGHTA, CDR2 FQGNSA. The CDR3 DNA sequence: TGTGCCAGCAGCTTAGTGCGCGAGTTTAATTCACCCCTCCACTTT. It codes for CASSLVREFNSPLHF.

This clonotype was recorded at least ten times. The genes are TRBV28 and TRBJ1-1; 8 bases agree with TRBD1. Trimming removed 6 bases from V and 4 bases from J; junction bases left unmatched: 7. Germline V CDR1 and CDR2: MDHEN, SYDVKM. CDR3 length: 14 amino acids. CDR3 residues: CASSPGQELTEAFF. The CDR3 DNA is TGTGCCAGCAGCCCGGGACAGGAGCTCACTGAAGCTTTCTTT.

This clonotype was observed many times. This rearrangement joins TRBV7-9 to TRBJ1-1; D unclear. Germline V gives CDR1 SEHNR, CDR2 FQNEAQ (reference sequence). The V and J ends lost 1 base and 1 base respectively, with 7 bases between them. CDR3 length equals 14 residues. CDR3 nucleotide sequence: TGTGCCAGCAGCTTAGTGCTGGGGAACACTGAAGCTTTCTTT. It translates to CASSLVLGNTEAFF. The entire variable domain, with the rest obtained from reference TRBV7-9 and TRBJ1-1, is as follows: DTGVSQNPRHKITKRGQNVTFRCDPISEHNRLYWYRQTLGQGPEFLTYFQNEAQLEKSRLLSDRFSAERPKGSFSTLEIQRTEQGDSAMYLCASSLVLGNTEAFFGQGTRLTVV.

This clonotype turned up a few times. This chain connects TRBV5-1 to TRBJ1-2; 7 bases are a match to TRBD1. CDR3 length: 16 residues. Trimming took 0 bases from V and 5 from J; bases not matched to a gene: 10. The germline V gene encodes CDR1 SGHRS and CDR2 YFSETQ. CDR3: CASSLGVIGQVYGYTF. The CDR3 coding sequence is TGCGCCAGCAGCTTGGGGGTCATTGGACAGGTGTATGGCTACACCTTC.

This clonotype was counted many times. The rearrangement joins TRBV2 to TRBJ2-3; 8 bases match TRBD1. In germline, CDR1 is SNHLY, CDR2 FYNNEI. This CDR3 spans 13 amino acids. The J segment lost 1 base and the V segment lost 6 bases, leaving 0 bases of the junction unmatched. CDR3: CASRDRGTDTQYF. CDR3 nucleotides: TGTGCCAGCAGGGACAGGGGCACAGATACGCAGTATTTT.

This clonotype was detected only a few times. V gene TRBV12-3 or TRBV12-4 combines with J gene TRBJ1-6, with D uncertain. With 3 bases removed from V and 7 bases from J, the gap between germline ends came to 10 bases. The CDR3 is 14 residues long. The chain's CDR3 is CASSFRETNSPLHF. The DNA for the CDR3 is TGTGCCAGCAGTTTCCGGGAAACAAATTCACCCCTCCACTTT.

Many counts were recorded for this clonotype. The chain links TRBV27 to TRBJ2-1; TRBD2 matches 12 bases. Germline loops: CDR1 MNHEY, CDR2 SMNVEV (reference sequence). V was pared by 2 bases and J by 2 bases, with 7 bases of the junction left unmatched. The CDR3 runs 18 residues. The CDR3 DNA reads TGTGCCAGCAGTTTAGGACTAGCGGGAAGGGGGCCCTACAATGAGCAGTTCTTC. Its protein product is CASSLGLAGRGPYNEQFF.

The chain is built from TRBV7-9 and TRBJ1-3; D is ambiguous. The CDR3 is 14 amino acids. V was trimmed by 5 bases and J by 0 bases, leaving 8 bases between them. Germline V gene lookup returns CDR1 SEHNR and CDR2 FQNEAQ (reference sequence). The CDR3 DNA reads TGTGCCAGCAGCGAGGTCATCTCTGGAAACACCATATATTTT. It translates to CASSEVISGNTIYF.

This clonotype was detected ten times or more. This chain joins TRBV27 and TRBJ1-2; a possible D gene is TRBD1 (5 bases). The germline CDR1 and CDR2 sequences are MNHEY and SMNVEV (reference sequence). With 4 bases removed from V and 2 bases from J, the gap between germline ends came to 14 bases. The CDR3 length is 15 residues. This CDR3 reads CASSSFGQGNYGYTF. In DNA form, the CDR3 reads TGTGCCAGCAGTTCCTTCGGGCAGGGAAACTATGGCTACACCTTC.

This clonotype occurred a few times. This rearrangement joins TRBV10-3 to TRBJ2-1; 8 positions agree with TRBD1. The junction had 11 bases not matched to a gene; V was cut back by 10 bases and J by 9 bases. Germline CDR1 reads ENHRY; CDR2 reads SYGVKD. The CDR3 loop spans 13 amino acids. This CDR3 reads CARSLDREAEQFF. The CDR3 DNA sequence: TGTGCCAGAAGTCTGGACAGGGAGGCTGAGCAGTTCTTC.

This clonotype was picked up many times. The J gene is TRBJ1-4, the V gene TRBV16; no definite D call. This CDR3 contains 18 residues. V was trimmed by 2 bases and J by 4 bases, leaving 20 bases between them. CDR1 and CDR2 from the germline V gene are KGHSY and FQNENV. In DNA form, the CDR3 reads TGTGCCAGCAGCCAAGTCCGGGTAGCCCGAGCCGTTAATGAAAAACTGTTTTTT. Protein product: CASSQVRVARAVNEKLFF.

This clonotype was picked up a small number of times. V and J are TRBV6-4 and TRBJ2-1; D gene unclear. This CDR3 contains 16 residues. Trimming took 1 base from V and 3 from J, leaving 13 bases between them. The germline gives CDR1 MRHNA, CDR2 SNTAGT. The chain's CDR3 is CASSDLGRSNYNEQFF. DNA for the CDR3: TGTGCCAGCAGTGACTTAGGTCGTTCAAACTACAATGAGCAGTTCTTC.

This clonotype has a handful of counts. The rearrangement uses TRBV20-1 and TRBJ1-2; tentative D call: TRBD1 (6 bases). Germline CDR1 and CDR2: DFQATT and SNEGSKA (reference sequence). Deletions cut 6 bases from V and 4 bases from J, with 21 bases between. The CDR3 has 15 residues. Here the CDR3 reads CSARGQGFRGYGYTF. CDR3 DNA: TGCAGTGCCAGGGGCCAAGGGTTCCGCGGCTATGGCTACACCTTC.

This clonotype was picked up a small number of times. The CDR3 spells CASSMEGLRNQPQHF. CDR3 bases: TGTGCCAGTAGTATGGAAGGTCTCCGCAATCAGCCCCAGCATTTT. J is TRBJ1-5 and V is TRBV19, with D unclear. Between the trimmed V and J ends, which lost 3 bases and 2 bases, there was a span of 11 bases. Germline loops: CDR1 LNHDA, CDR2 SQIVND (reference sequence). The CDR3 sequence is 15 residues long.

In its sample, this clonotype was seen many times. The chain links TRBV11-2 to TRBJ1-2; 7 bases fit TRBD1. The CDR3 is made up of 14 amino acids. V gave up 1 base and J gave up 6 bases; unmatched junction bases: 5. Germline-derived CDR1 and CDR2 are SGHAT and FQNNGV. Written as DNA, the CDR3 is TGTGCCAGCAGCTTAGTAGGGGGCGCGGATGGCTACACCTTC. This translates into CASSLVGGADGYTF. The whole variable domain, filled in from reference TRBV11-2 and TRBJ1-2, reads EAGVAQSPRYKIIEKRQSVAFWCNPISGHATLYWYQQILGQGPKLLIQFQNNGVVDDSQLPKDRFSAERLKGVDSTLKIQPAKLEDSAVYLCASSLVGGADGYTFGSGTRLTVV.

With respect to this clonotype: The junction does not match germline at one end; this may be a read error. The V gene is TRBV7-2, the J gene TRBJ2-3; D possibly corresponds to TRBD2 (6 bases). Germline V CDR1 and CDR2: SGHTA, FQGNSA. CDR3 size: 15 residues. In DNA form, the CDR3 reads TGTGTCAGCAAATCTAGCGCTACTAGCACAGATACGCAGTATTTT. This gives the protein CVSKSSATSTDTQYF.

This clonotype was found many times. V gene TRBV9 combines with J gene TRBJ2-2; D might be TRBD1 (6 bases). Germline V gene data show CDR1 as SGDLS and CDR2 as YYNGEE. The CDR3 spans 14 residues. The V end was cut by 0 bases, the J end by 3 bases, with 6 bases between. CDR3 residues: CASSVAGDTGELFF. CDR3 nucleotide sequence: TGTGCCAGCAGCGTAGCAGGGGACACCGGGGAGCTGTTTTTT.